These 19 T cell receptor beta chains were sequenced from one sample in a study of blood T cell repertoires in COVID-19. The protocol was immunoSEQ multiplex PCR, while the TCRdb copy is restricted to in-frame clones and leaves out a portion. The sample records roughly 340,000 clones, about 90% being singletons. Material for sequencing was PBMCs or T cells enriched from blood (not recorded which). These receptors came from a man between 35 and 55 years old in a cohort exposed to, infected with or recovered from COVID-19 (not recorded which).

The chain couples TRBV28 to TRBJ1-2; D may be TRBD1 (5 bases). Germline V CDR1 and CDR2: MDHEN, SYDVKM. CDR3 length: 14 residues. V was shortened by 5 bases and J by 2 bases, with 12 bases between the two germline ends. The CDR3 loop reads CASSLSRANYGYTF. CDR3 bases: TGTGCCAGCAGTCTTAGCAGGGCGAACTATGGCTACACCTTC.

The V gene is TRBV6-5, the J gene TRBJ2-5, with 11 positions matching TRBD1. Looked up from germline, CDR1 is MNHEY and CDR2 is SVGAGI. Germline trimming cut 4 bases from V and 7 bases from J; bases unmatched to any gene: 5. The CDR3 totals 14 residues. The CDR3 coding sequence is TGTGCCAGCAGTTCCGGACAGGGGGCCGGGACCCAGTACTTC. Encoded protein: CASSSGQGAGTQYF.

This chain connects TRBV5-6 to TRBJ2-7; 9 nucleotides line up with TRBD2. This CDR3 spans 14 amino acids. V lost 2 bases and J lost 3; bases outside the gene matches: 3. Germline V gene data show CDR1 as SGHDT and CDR2 as YYEEEE. CDR3 nucleotide sequence: TGTGCCAGCAGCTTTGTAGCGGGAGACTACGAGCAGTACTTC. Its protein product is CASSFVAGDYEQYF.

DNA for the CDR3: TGTGCCAGCAGGACAGGGGTGGGAAACTATGGCTACACCTTC. This encodes CASRTGVGNYGYTF. The gene calls are TRBV28 and TRBJ1-2, with 8 bases lining up with TRBD1. Germline CDR1 reads MDHEN; CDR2 reads SYDVKM. V lost 6 bases, J lost 2 bases, and 5 bases stayed unmatched. This CDR3 region has 14 residues.

The table lists this clone with a few counts. This chain links TRBV15 with TRBJ1-2; TRBD1 agrees at 7 bases. Unmatched junction bases numbered 11, after V lost 5 bases and J lost 8 bases. Germline V gene lookup returns CDR1 LNHNV and CDR2 YYDKDF (reference sequence). This CDR3 spans 14 amino acids. The CDR3 region is CATSRDSTPLGYTF. CDR3 bases: TGTGCCACCAGCCGGGACAGCACCCCCTTGGGCTACACCTTC. Complete variable domain (other parts from reference TRBV15 and TRBJ1-2): DAMVIQNPRYQVTQFGKPVTLSCSQTLNHNVMYWYQQKSSQAPKLLFHYYDKDFNNEADTPDNFQSRRPNTSFCFLDIRSPGLGDTAMYLCATSRDSTPLGYTFGSGTRLTVV.

V is TRBV7-9 and J is TRBJ2-5; 9 bases agree with TRBD1. The junction had 2 bases not matched to a gene; V was cut back by 2 bases and J by 4 bases. CDR3 size: 14 residues. From germline, CDR1 is SEHNR and CDR2 FQNEAQ (reference sequence). The CDR3 DNA is TGTGCCAGCAGCTTAACAGGGGGCAGAGAGACCCAGTACTTC. Its protein is CASSLTGGRETQYF.

The chain is built from TRBV9 and TRBJ2-3, with D possibly matching TRBD1 (6 bases). Germline CDR1 SGDLS, CDR2 YYNGEE. V lost 6 bases and J 5 bases, leaving 19 bases between the germline ends. There are 15 residues in the CDR3. CDR3 bases: TGTGCCAGCACCCAAGACGCCAGGGGAGTAGATACGCAGTATTTT. This translates into CASTQDARGVDTQYF.

V is TRBV11-3 and J is TRBJ2-1; 11 bases are shared with TRBD2. V shed 1 base and J 8 bases; nucleotides not matched to a gene: 10. This CDR3 spans 17 amino acids. Germline lookup yields CDR1 SGHNT and CDR2 YENEEA. Written as DNA, the CDR3 is TGTGCCAGCAGCTTAGGTCTCATTAGCGGGAGGGACGATGAGCAGTTCTTC. As protein: CASSLGLISGRDDEQFF.

The V call is TRBV28, the J call TRBJ2-1; tentative D call: TRBD2 (5 bases). The V gene lost 2 bases and the J gene lost 4 bases, with 12 bases spanning the gap. The CDR3 runs 15 residues. CDR1 MDHEN and CDR2 SYDVKM come from the germline V gene. The CDR3 spells CASSLGGPPYNEQFF. CDR3 DNA: TGTGCCAGCAGTTTAGGCGGGCCACCATACAATGAGCAGTTCTTC.

This chain links TRBV7-9 with TRBJ1-1, with unresolved D. Germline loops: CDR1 SEHNR, CDR2 FQNEAQ (reference sequence). The CDR3 has 16 amino acids. V was pared by 0 bases and J by 5 bases, with 16 bases between. CDR3 protein: CASSLASGQFETEAFF. CDR3 coding DNA: TGTGCCAGCAGCTTAGCTTCTGGGCAGTTTGAGACTGAAGCTTTCTTT.

This clone has a single count. The rearrangement uses TRBV28 and TRBJ1-1; 9 bases align to TRBD1. With V trimmed by 5 bases and J by 6 bases, 7 bases remained unmatched. The V gene's germline CDR1 is MDHEN and CDR2 SYDVKM. This CDR3 has 14 amino acids. DNA of the CDR3: TGTGCCAGCAGTATGGGACAGGGTCGGGCTGAAGCTTTCTTT. Its protein product is CASSMGQGRAEAFF. The full variable domain, rest sourced from reference TRBV28 and TRBJ1-1, is DVKVTQSSRYLVKRTGEKVFLECVQDMDHENMFWYRQDPGLGLRLIYFSYDVKMKEKGDIPEGYSVSREKKERFSLILESASTNQTSMYLCASSMGQGRAEAFFGQGTRLTVV.

The J gene is TRBJ2-5, the V gene TRBV18; 12 bases fit TRBD1. The V and J ends lost 6 bases and 2 bases, in that order; junction bases with no gene match: 13. CDR3 length: 18 residues. CDR1 is KGHSH, CDR2 LQKENI, per germline. CDR3 amino acids: CASSGQGARNYGQETQYF. In DNA, the CDR3 is TGTGCCAGCTCGGGACAGGGGGCGAGGAACTATGGGCAAGAGACCCAGTACTTC.

The rearrangement links TRBV27 to TRBJ1-2; weak D call: TRBD1 (5 bases). Germline CDR1 MNHEY, CDR2 SMNVEV (reference sequence). The CDR3 runs 16 residues. V shed 3 bases and J shed 4 bases, with 18 bases lying between them. CDR3 in DNA: TGTGCCAGCAGTTTCCACGACAGCAGGGAGGGCTATGGCTACACCTTC. It yields the protein CASSFHDSREGYGYTF.

The chain uses TRBV21-1 and TRBJ1-1; TRBD1 was called by the table and not checked on the DNA. TRBV21-1 has pseudogene status. CDR3 length equals 13 residues. Written as DNA, the CDR3 is TGTGCCAGCAGCAAGACAGAAAACACTGAAGCTTTCTTT. Translation: CASSKTENTEAFF.

The J gene is TRBJ1-3, the V gene TRBV19; a weak D match, TRBD1 (6 bases). CDR1 is LNHDA and CDR2 is SQIVND in the germline V gene (reference sequence). The V gene lost 7 bases and the J gene lost 7 bases, with 14 bases spanning the gap. The CDR3 runs 13 residues. CDR3 amino acids: CASIGQPGNTIYF. The CDR3 nucleotides are TGTGCCAGTATCGGACAGCCAGGGAACACCATATATTTT.

J is TRBJ2-7 and V is TRBV11-2, with TRBD1 as a possible D gene (6 bases). CDR1 SGHAT and CDR2 FQNNGV come from the germline V gene. The CDR3 sequence is 15 residues long. Trimming pared 1 base from V and 5 bases from J, leaving 15 bases between. This chain's CDR3 is CASSLGVQGNHEQYF. CDR3 DNA: TGTGCCAGCAGCTTAGGGGTTCAGGGGAACCACGAGCAGTACTTC.

The V call is TRBV19, the J call TRBJ2-1; TRBD1 agrees at 7 bases. Germline V gene data show CDR1 as LNHDA and CDR2 as SQIVND (reference sequence). The CDR3 has 14 residues. V lost 10 bases to trimming and J lost 7 bases; unmatched junction nucleotides: 13. The CDR3 loop reads CATNDRVRGNEQFF. CDR3 coding DNA: TGTGCCACAAACGACAGGGTAAGGGGAAATGAGCAGTTCTTC.

The rearrangement uses TRBV5-1 and TRBJ1-1, with D maybe TRBD1 (5 bases). The germline CDR1 and CDR2 sequences are SGHRS and YFSETQ. The CDR3 extends over 14 amino acids. V was clipped by 2 bases and J by 2 bases, with 10 bases between them. CDR3 bases: TGCGCCAGCAGCTTCAATACAGGCAACACTGAAGCTTTCTTT. This gives the protein CASSFNTGNTEAFF.

The chain is built from TRBV3-1 (or the pseudogene TRBV3-2) and TRBJ1-6; 7 bases are a match to TRBD1. CDR1 is LGHDT and CDR2 is YNNKEL in the germline V gene (reference sequence). V was pared by 0 bases and J by 9 bases, with 11 bases of the junction left unmatched. The CDR3 runs to 17 residues. The CDR3, as DNA: TGTGCCAGCAGCCAAGAGGTGGCAGGGGGTTTTGTTTCACCCCTCCACTTT. It codes for CASSQEVAGGFVSPLHF.